A selection of T cell receptor beta chains follows, all from one sample in a study of T cells after posttransplantation cyclophosphamide. Here immunoSEQ multiplex PCR was the method, and the copy in TCRdb shows in-frame clones only, minus some. The sample records some 4,300 clones, about 61% being singletons. The material sequenced was memory CD8+ T cells sorted from blood. These receptors all stem from a woman in her sixties or seventies in good health, CMV-negative, and a related stem cell transplant donor. Both conserved end residues are part of each CDR3. D genes are given only for firm matches. Clone size, where shown, is once, few, many, or a class for clones that have expanded.

size	V	J	D	CDR3	DNA
.	TRBV7-9	TRBJ2-5	.	CASSLGLEGETQYF	TGTGCCAGCAGCTTAGGCTTGGAGGGGGAGACCCAGTACTTC
few	TRBV4-1	TRBJ2-7	.	CASSQDLGGYEQYF	TGCGCCAGCAGCCAGGACTTGGGGGGCTACGAGCAGTACTTC
.	TRBV7-3	TRBJ2-1	.	CASSPGGLNEQFF	TGTGCCAGCAGCCCGGGTGGACTCAATGAGCAGTTCTTC
few	TRBV19	TRBJ2-7	.	CASSSVWRGYEQYF	TGTGCCAGTAGTAGTGTTTGGAGAGGATACGAGCAGTACTTC
.	TRBV7-9	TRBJ1-2	TRBD1	CASSLPLGTAYGYTF	TGTGCCAGCAGCTTGCCCCTCGGGACAGCCTATGGCTACACCTTC
.	TRBV9	TRBJ1-3	.	CASSVAETPSSGNTIYF	TGTGCCAGCAGCGTCGCGGAAACGCCGAGCTCTGGAAACACCATATATTTT
once	TRBV7-2	TRBJ2-7	TRBD2	CASSAGTSGFYEQYF	TGTGCCAGCAGCGCCGGGACTAGCGGCTTCTACGAGCAGTACTTC
.	TRBV30	TRBJ2-1	TRBD1	CASPRDRYPYEQFF	TGTGCCTCCCCCCGGGACAGGTACCCCTACGAGCAGTTCTTC
.	TRBV7-9	TRBJ2-3	TRBD2	CASSFGLAGTDTQYF	TGTGCCAGCAGCTTTGGACTAGCGGGGACAGATACGCAGTATTTT
.	TRBV4-3	TRBJ2-1	TRBD2	CASSQGAGRNNEQFF	TGCGCCAGCAGCCAAGGAGCGGGGCGAAACAATGAGCAGTTCTTC
once	TRBV7-8	TRBJ1-5	TRBD1	CASSFDRGWPQHF	TGTGCCAGCAGCTTCGACAGGGGCTGGCCCCAGCATTTT
few	TRBV6-1	TRBJ1-2	.	CASSPRGRF	TGTGCCAGCAGTCCCCGAGGCCGCTTC
.	TRBV11-1	TRBJ2-7	TRBD2	CASSPTSGSYYEQYF	TGTGCCAGCAGCCCCACTAGCGGGAGCTACTACGAGCAGTACTTC
.	TRBV7-6	TRBJ2-2	.	CASSLKQLNTGELFF	TGTGCCAGCAGCTTAAAACAGTTGAACACCGGGGAGCTGTTTTTT
.	TRBV5-5	TRBJ2-5	TRBD2	CASSLAAAGGRETQYF	TGTGCCAGCAGCTTGGCAGCAGCGGGAGGCAGGGAGACCCAGTACTTC
medium-sized	TRBV7-2	TRBJ2-4	TRBD2	CASSRLAGANIQYF	TGTGCCAGCAGCAGACTAGCGGGGGCTAACATTCAGTACTTC